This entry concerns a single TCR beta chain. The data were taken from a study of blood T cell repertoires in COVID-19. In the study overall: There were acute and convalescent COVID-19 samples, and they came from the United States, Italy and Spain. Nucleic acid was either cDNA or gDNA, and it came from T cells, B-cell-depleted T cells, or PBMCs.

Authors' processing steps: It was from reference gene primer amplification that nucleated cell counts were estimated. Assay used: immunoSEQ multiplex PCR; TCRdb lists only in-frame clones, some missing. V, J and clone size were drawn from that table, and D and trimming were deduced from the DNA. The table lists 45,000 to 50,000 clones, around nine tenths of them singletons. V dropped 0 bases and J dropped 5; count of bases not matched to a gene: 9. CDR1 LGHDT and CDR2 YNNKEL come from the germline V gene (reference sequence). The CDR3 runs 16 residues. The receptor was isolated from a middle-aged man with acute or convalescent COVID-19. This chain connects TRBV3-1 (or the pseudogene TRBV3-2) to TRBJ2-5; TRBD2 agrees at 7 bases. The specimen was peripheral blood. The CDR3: CASSQERAGAGETQYF. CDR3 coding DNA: TGTGCCAGCAGCCAAGAACGGGCGGGAGCTGGGGAGACCCAGTACTTC.